What follows describes a single T cell receptor beta chain. Its antigen remains unknown. The CDR3 is 17 amino acids. Per the germline V gene, CDR1 is SGHDN and CDR2 is FVKESK. The ends were cut back, 1 base at V and 0 bases at J, with 13 bases in the middle. The primer mix had 60 Vbeta and 13 Jbeta primers. The data were produced by immunoSEQ multiplex PCR, yet TCRdb's version contains in-frame clones alone and is incomplete. The sample includes 100,000 to 150,000 clones, about four fifths of them seen just once. This record belongs to a study of cytomegalovirus exposure and HLA in healthy donors. General study findings and limits: Later analysis demonstrated an association between a missense DCLRE1C variant and TCR beta V- and J-gene trimming.

Sequencing used PBMCs. The TCR was taken from a woman in her forties in good health and CMV-seropositive. The V gene is TRBV14, the J gene TRBJ1-5; weak D call: TRBD1 (6 bases). The CDR3 loop is CASSQVPGQTSNQPQHF. DNA for the CDR3: TGTGCCAGCAGCCAAGTTCCAGGACAGACTAGCAATCAGCCCCAGCATTTT. The full variable domain, rest sourced from reference TRBV14 and TRBJ1-5, is EAGVTQFPSHSVIEKGQTVTLRCDPISGHDNLYWYRRVMGKEIKFLLHFVKESKQDESGMPNNRFLAERTGGTYSTLKVQPAELEDSGVYFCASSQVPGQTSNQPQHFGDGTRLSIL.